Detailed here is one T cell receptor beta chain. In TCRdb, the PCR reads were re-called with MiXCR into one record per CDR3 protein. The sample lists around 15,000 distinct CDR3 sequences, 45% to 50% occurring once. These data come from a study of tumor-infiltrating lymphocytes in oesophageal squamous cell carcinoma. This CDR3 region has 14 residues. Trimming left V 7 bases short and J 6 bases short, with 18 bases between. Germline CDR1 reads MNHNS; CDR2 reads SASEGT. The sequence was obtained from a male donor with esophageal squamous cell carcinoma. The genes are TRBV6-1 and TRBJ1-2, with no clear D. Sample: esophageal tumor tissue. Written as DNA, the CDR3 is TGTGCCAGCACTCGAGGGAACCTTGGAAATGGCTACACCTTC. Protein product: CASTRGNLGNGYTF.